The 25 T cell receptor beta chains below were found in one sample sequenced in a study of cytomegalovirus exposure and HLA in healthy donors. In the PCR, 60 Vbeta and 13 Jbeta primers were used. Profiled with immunoSEQ multiplex PCR; TCRdb holds only in-frame clones, not every one. The data show under 150,000 clones, around 82% seen once. Material for sequencing was PBMCs. The receptors stem from a woman aged 30 to 39 in good health and CMV-seropositive.

The chain couples TRBV25-1 to TRBJ1-2; 7 bases agree with TRBD1. V dropped 4 bases and J dropped 0; count of bases not matched to a gene: 5. This CDR3 region has 15 residues. Germline CDR1 reads MGHDK; CDR2 reads SYGVNS. The CDR3 DNA follows: TGTGCCAGCAGTGTGACAGGGAAAGCTAACTATGGCTACACCTTC. Translation gives CASSVTGKANYGYTF.

About this clone: This CDR3 is also generated by other DNA sequences in the sample. The V and J genes are TRBV7-9 and TRBJ1-1, with unresolved D. V was pared by 3 bases and J by 0 bases, with 8 bases between. This CDR3 comprises 14 residues. CDR1 is SEHNR, CDR2 FQNEAQ, per germline (reference sequence). The CDR3 sequence is CASSLGGVNTEAFF. The CDR3 nucleotides are TGTGCCAGCAGCTTGGGCGGGGTGAACACTGAAGCTTTCTTT.

The rearrangement uses TRBV7-9 and TRBJ2-5; maybe TRBD1 (6 bases). The CDR3 extends over 12 amino acids. V lost 8 bases to trimming and J lost 6 bases, with 13 bases between them. Germline V gives CDR1 SEHNR, CDR2 FQNEAQ (reference sequence). In nucleotides, the CDR3 is TGTGCCAGCGATACAGGGTACCAGACCCAGTACTTC. This translates into CASDTGYQTQYF.

This clone was counted once. The rearrangement uses TRBV19 and TRBJ2-5, with D tentatively TRBD1 (7 bases). This CDR3 has 14 amino acids. Germline-derived CDR1 and CDR2 are LNHDA and SQIVND (reference sequence). V was cut by 3 bases and J by 2 bases, with 10 bases left in between. The CDR3 spells CASSMTGRQETQYF. The CDR3, as DNA: TGTGCCAGTAGTATGACAGGGAGGCAAGAGACCCAGTACTTC.

This clone was observed once. V and J are TRBV15 and TRBJ2-3; TRBD2 matches 13 bases. CDR3 size: 18 residues. The ends lost 3 bases at V and 3 bases at J; junction bases unmatched: 9. Germline CDR1 is LNHNV and CDR2 is YYDKDF (reference sequence). The CDR3 reads CATSRSLTSGRKTDTQYF. CDR3 in DNA: TGTGCCACCAGCAGGAGCCTGACTAGCGGGAGGAAGACAGATACGCAGTATTTT.

The J gene is TRBJ2-7, the V gene TRBV4-2; 14 bases align to TRBD2. Germline-derived CDR1 and CDR2 are LGHNA and YNFKEQ. After removal of 1 base from V and 6 bases from J, the junction contained 5 bases not matched to a gene. The CDR3 length is 16 residues. CDR3 nucleotides: TGTGCCAGCAGCCAAGCCCTAGGACTAGCGGGAGGCGAGCAGTACTTC. It is translated as CASSQALGLAGGEQYF.

J is TRBJ2-3 and V is TRBV9; 9 bases line up with TRBD2. CDR1 SGDLS and CDR2 YYNGEE come from the germline V gene. V shed 0 bases and J 3 bases; nucleotides not matched to a gene: 17. This CDR3 region has 20 residues. DNA for the CDR3: TGTGCCAGCAGCGTAGAGCCTGATATCCGGCTAGCGGGGTGGACAGATACGCAGTATTTT. Amino acid sequence: CASSVEPDIRLAGWTDTQYF.

J is TRBJ2-1 and V is TRBV5-1; 8 bases are a match to TRBD2. The CDR3 sequence is 16 residues long. CDR1 is SGHRS, CDR2 YFSETQ, per germline. V lost 5 bases, J lost 0 bases, and 7 bases stayed unmatched. Here the CDR3 reads CASRRGAGGSYNEQFF. Written as DNA, the CDR3 is TGCGCCAGCAGGCGGGGGGCGGGAGGCTCCTACAATGAGCAGTTCTTC.

V usage is TRBV5-4 and J usage is TRBJ2-1; 7 nucleotides match TRBD2. CDR3 length: 14 amino acids. J was trimmed by 4 bases and V by 4 bases; bases with no gene match: 5. CDR1 is SGHNT, CDR2 YYREEE, per germline (reference sequence). DNA for the CDR3: TGTGCCAGCAGCCCGGGACTACAATACAATGAGCAGTTCTTC. It specifies CASSPGLQYNEQFF. Complete variable domain (other parts from reference TRBV5-4 and TRBJ2-1): ETGVTQSPTHLIKTRGQQVTLRCSSQSGHNTVSWYQQALGQGPQFIFQYYREEENGRGNFPPRFSGLQFPNYSSELNVNALELDDSALYLCASSPGLQYNEQFFGPGTRLTVL.

The gene calls are TRBV30 and TRBJ1-1, with a tentative D call TRBD1 (5 bases). There are 12 residues in the CDR3. Looked up from germline, CDR1 is GTSNPN and CDR2 is SVGIG (reference sequence). V lost 8 bases, J lost 3 bases, and 13 bases lay in between. The CDR3 sequence is CARAGGYTEAFF. CDR3 nucleotide sequence: TGTGCCCGAGCGGGGGGATACACTGAAGCTTTCTTT.

This chain uses TRBV5-6 with TRBJ2-5, with D possibly being TRBD2 (6 bases). Per germline, CDR1 SGHDT and CDR2 YYEEEE. The ends were cut back, 4 bases at V and 5 bases at J, with 15 bases in the middle. The length of the CDR3 is 14 residues. The CDR3 DNA reads as TGTGCCAGCAGCCCGATTAGCGGTTTGGAGACCCAGTACTTC. Its translation is CASSPISGLETQYF.

The V gene is TRBV11-3, the J gene TRBJ1-6, with 9 bases identical to TRBD1. Germline V gene data show CDR1 as SGHNT and CDR2 as YENEEA. The CDR3 extends over 16 amino acids. The V segment lost 1 base and the J segment 9 bases; nucleotides outside the gene matches: 7. CDR3 region: CASSLVQGALGSPLHF. DNA of the CDR3: TGTGCCAGCAGCTTAGTACAGGGGGCATTGGGTTCACCCCTCCACTTT.

Turning to this clone: The junction does not match germline at one end; this may be a read error. This sequence joins TRBV7-9 and TRBJ1-1; possible D gene TRBD1, 6 bases. The CDR3 contains 16 residues. In germline, CDR1 is SEHNR, CDR2 FQNEAQ (reference sequence). The CDR3 DNA reads as TGTTCCAGCAGCTTAGGCGCAGGGGCAGTGAACACTGAAGCTTTCTTT. Amino acid sequence: CSSSLGAGAVNTEAFF.

With regard to this clone: One end of the junction varies from germline; a read error may be responsible. The rearrangement uses TRBV7-9 and TRBJ2-1, with 11 bases matching TRBD2. This CDR3 region has 16 residues. From germline, CDR1 is SEHNR and CDR2 FQNEAQ (reference sequence). DNA of the CDR3: TGTTCCAGCAGCCCTGGGACTAGCGGAGCCTACAATGAGCAGTTCTTC. Translation: CSSSPGTSGAYNEQFF.

The chain combines TRBV27 with TRBJ1-5; no clear D. The V gene lost 3 bases and the J gene lost 5 bases, with 11 bases spanning the gap. Germline CDR1 MNHEY, CDR2 SMNVEV (reference sequence). CDR3 length: 14 residues. The CDR3 sequence is CASSFGWRDQPQHF. CDR3 bases: TGTGCCAGCAGTTTTGGGTGGAGGGATCAGCCCCAGCATTTT.

The genes are TRBV19 and TRBJ2-2; 11 bases are a match to TRBD2. The junction had 4 bases not matched to a gene; V was cut back by 5 bases and J by 2 bases. Germline loops: CDR1 LNHDA, CDR2 SQIVND (reference sequence). This CDR3 is 16 amino acids long. The CDR3 spells CASSLGLAVNTGELFF. DNA of the CDR3: TGTGCCAGTAGTCTGGGACTAGCGGTTAACACCGGGGAGCTGTTTTTT. Using reference TRBV19 and TRBJ2-2 for the parts outside the CDR3, the full variable domain is DGGITQSPKYLFRKEGQNVTLSCEQNLNHDAMYWYRQDPGQGLRLIYYSQIVNDFQKGDIAEGYSVSREKKESFPLTVTSAQKNPTAFYLCASSLGLAVNTGELFFGEGSRLTVL.

The rearrangement links TRBV30 to TRBJ2-1, with D perhaps TRBD2 (6 bases). The V end was cut by 4 bases, the J end by 4 bases, with 14 bases between. Germline V CDR1 and CDR2: GTSNPN, SVGIG (reference sequence). The CDR3 is 14 amino acids. The CDR3: CAWTGLTSYNEQFF. For the CDR3, the DNA is TGTGCCTGGACCGGTTTGACTAGTTACAATGAGCAGTTCTTC.

The chain is built from TRBV18 and TRBJ2-1, with D perhaps matching TRBD1 (6 bases). This CDR3 spans 14 amino acids. Deletions cut 4 bases from V and 9 bases from J, with 16 bases between. The germline gives CDR1 KGHSH, CDR2 LQKENI. CDR3 nucleotides: TGTGCCAGCTCACTTTCGACAGGACAAGGTGAGCAGTTCTTC. Protein product: CASSLSTGQGEQFF. The variable domain in full, completed from reference TRBV18 and TRBJ2-1, reads NAGVMQNPRHLVRRRGQEARLRCSPMKGHSHVYWYRQLPEEGLKFMVYLQKENIIDESGMPKERFSAEFPKEGPSILRIQQVVRGDSAAYFCASSLSTGQGEQFFGPGTRLTVL.

The rearrangement joins TRBV30 to TRBJ1-1, with D possibly matching TRBD1 (5 bases). V was pared by 4 bases and J by 0 bases, with 15 bases between. From germline, CDR1 is GTSNPN and CDR2 SVGIG (reference sequence). The CDR3 sequence is 15 residues long. CDR3: CAWKPYMTVNTEAFF. CDR3 DNA: TGTGCCTGGAAACCCTACATGACAGTGAACACTGAAGCTTTCTTT. The variable domain in full, completed from reference TRBV30 and TRBJ1-1, reads SQTIHQWPATLVQPVGSPLSLECTVEGTSNPNLYWYRQAAGRGLQLLFYSVGIGQISSEVPQNLSASRPQDRQFILSSKKLLLSDSGFYLCAWKPYMTVNTEAFFGQGTRLTVV.

This clone was seen a handful of times. J is TRBJ1-1 and V is TRBV30; 10 bases map to TRBD1. The germline CDR1 and CDR2 sequences are GTSNPN and SVGIG (reference sequence). This CDR3 has 11 residues. With 8 bases clipped from V and 11 bases from J, the junction kept 8 bases outside the gene matches. The CDR3 sequence: CARDRGRRAFF. The DNA of the CDR3 is TGTGCCCGGGACAGGGGCCGGAGGGCTTTCTTT. The full variable domain, with the rest looked up from reference TRBV30 and TRBJ1-1, is SQTIHQWPATLVQPVGSPLSLECTVEGTSNPNLYWYRQAAGRGLQLLFYSVGIGQISSEVPQNLSASRPQDRQFILSSKKLLLSDSGFYLCARDRGRRAFFGQGTRLTVV.

The V gene is TRBV2, the J gene TRBJ2-1; D might be TRBD2 (6 bases). V lost 3 bases and J 9 bases, leaving 15 bases between the germline ends. Germline assignment: CDR1 SNHLY and CDR2 FYNNEI. The CDR3 is 14 residues long. CDR3 sequence: CASSDFSGGGEQFF. As DNA, the CDR3 is TGTGCCAGCAGTGATTTTTCCGGGGGTGGTGAGCAGTTCTTC.

This clone has a handful of counts. The chain employs TRBV15 and TRBJ2-1; 13 nucleotides align to TRBD2. The J segment lost 8 bases and the V segment lost 2 bases, leaving 6 bases of the junction unmatched. The CDR3 contains 16 residues. CDR1 is LNHNV and CDR2 is YYDKDF in the germline V gene (reference sequence). The CDR3 region has the DNA TGTGCCACCAGCAGACAACTAGCGGGAGGGCCCGATGAGCAGTTCTTC. Translated, it gives CATSRQLAGGPDEQFF. Filled out from reference TRBV15 and TRBJ2-1, the complete variable domain reads DAMVIQNPRYQVTQFGKPVTLSCSQTLNHNVMYWYQQKSSQAPKLLFHYYDKDFNNEADTPDNFQSRRPNTSFCFLDIRSPGLGDTAMYLCATSRQLAGGPDEQFFGPGTRLTVL.

The V call is TRBV6-5, the J call TRBJ2-1; maybe TRBD1 (6 bases). This CDR3 spans 15 amino acids. The germline V and J ends were trimmed by 6 bases and 6 bases, with 18 bases remaining between them. Looked up from germline, CDR1 is MNHEY and CDR2 is SVGAGI. The CDR3 DNA sequence: TGTGCCAGCAGCAGGGGCCCTAAACACTTCAATGAGCAGTTCTTC. Amino acids: CASSRGPKHFNEQFF.

This clone was detected only once. The rearrangement uses TRBV4-1 and TRBJ2-7, with TRBD2 identical over 7 bases. This CDR3 has 16 residues. From germline, CDR1 is MGHRA and CDR2 YSYEKL. V lost 0 bases to trimming and J lost 0 bases; unmatched junction nucleotides: 5. The CDR3 DNA reads TGCGCCAGCAGCCAAGAAGCGGGACTACTCTCCTACGAGCAGTACTTC. This codes for CASSQEAGLLSYEQYF.

The V gene is TRBV2, the J gene TRBJ2-5; TRBD2 matches 10 bases. J was trimmed by 5 bases and V by 4 bases; bases with no gene match: 10. The germline CDR1 and CDR2 sequences are SNHLY and FYNNEI. This CDR3 contains 16 residues. In DNA, the CDR3 is TGTGCCAGCAGTGGTCTAGCGGGAGCCTCTGGGGAGACCCAGTACTTC. Protein: CASSGLAGASGETQYF.